This T cell receptor (beta chain) originates from a study of OX40 agonist ivuxolimab in advanced cancers. To note about this clone: The antigen remains undetermined.

Sampling times: baseline, cycle 4 day 1, cycle 7 day 1. CDR3 length: 13 amino acids. Trimming left V 5 bases short and J 9 bases short, with 11 bases between. Germline V lookup: CDR1 SEHNR, CDR2 FQNEAQ (reference sequence). Study outcomes and limitations: At doses 0.1 to 3.0 mg/kg, CD4+ and CD8+ clones expanded.

Profiling relied on immunoSEQ multiplex PCR, and the TCRdb table lists in-frame clones only, not all of them. The sample contains tens of thousands of clones, about 90% of which appear only once. This sequence was found in an adult with an advanced solid tumor such as melanoma, head and neck, liver or kidney cancer. The input for sequencing was CD4+ or CD8+ T cells sorted from blood, taken in a trial of the OX40 agonist ivuxolimab. The V and J genes are TRBV7-9 and TRBJ1-6; D gene unclear. The DNA of the CDR3 is TGTGCCAGCAGCCCAAGTGGCTTTTCACCCCTCCACTTT. Amino acid sequence: CASSPSGFSPLHF.